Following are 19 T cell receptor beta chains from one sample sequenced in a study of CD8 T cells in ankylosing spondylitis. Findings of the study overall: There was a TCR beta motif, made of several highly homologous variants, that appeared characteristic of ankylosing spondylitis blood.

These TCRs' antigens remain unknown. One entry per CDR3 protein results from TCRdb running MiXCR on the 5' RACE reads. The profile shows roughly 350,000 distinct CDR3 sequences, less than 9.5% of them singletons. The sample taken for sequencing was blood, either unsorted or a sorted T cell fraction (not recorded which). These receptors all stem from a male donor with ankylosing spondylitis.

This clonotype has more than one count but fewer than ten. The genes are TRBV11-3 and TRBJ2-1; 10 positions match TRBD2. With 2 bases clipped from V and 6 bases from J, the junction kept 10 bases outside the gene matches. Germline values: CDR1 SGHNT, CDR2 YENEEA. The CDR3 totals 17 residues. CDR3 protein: CASSLFGAGGRLNEQFF. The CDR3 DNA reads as TGTGCCAGCAGCTTATTTGGAGCGGGAGGGCGACTCAATGAGCAGTTCTTC.

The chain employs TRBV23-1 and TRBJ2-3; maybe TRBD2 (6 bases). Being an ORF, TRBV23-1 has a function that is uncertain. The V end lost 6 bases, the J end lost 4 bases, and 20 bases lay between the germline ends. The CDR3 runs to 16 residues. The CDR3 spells CASRTGRRGDPDTQYF. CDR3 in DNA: TGCGCCAGCAGGACGGGGAGGAGGGGTGACCCAGATACGCAGTATTTT.

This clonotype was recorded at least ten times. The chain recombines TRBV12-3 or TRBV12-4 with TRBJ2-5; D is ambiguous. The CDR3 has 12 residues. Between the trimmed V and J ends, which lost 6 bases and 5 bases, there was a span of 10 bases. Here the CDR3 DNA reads TGTGCCAGCAGCCTTTTCGACGAGACCCAGTACTTC. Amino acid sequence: CASSLFDETQYF.

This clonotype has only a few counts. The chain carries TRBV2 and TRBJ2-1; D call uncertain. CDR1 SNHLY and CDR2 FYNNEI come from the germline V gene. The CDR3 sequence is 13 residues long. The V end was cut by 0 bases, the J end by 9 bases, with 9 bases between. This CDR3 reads CASSEAGVGEQFF. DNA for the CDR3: TGTGCCAGCAGTGAAGCAGGAGTCGGTGAGCAGTTCTTC.

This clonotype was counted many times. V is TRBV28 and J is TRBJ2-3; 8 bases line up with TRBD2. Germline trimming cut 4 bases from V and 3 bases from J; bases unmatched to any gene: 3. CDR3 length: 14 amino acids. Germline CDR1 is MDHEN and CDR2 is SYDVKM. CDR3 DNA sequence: TGTGCCAGCAGTTGGGCGGGAGGAACAGATACGCAGTATTTT. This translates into CASSWAGGTDTQYF.

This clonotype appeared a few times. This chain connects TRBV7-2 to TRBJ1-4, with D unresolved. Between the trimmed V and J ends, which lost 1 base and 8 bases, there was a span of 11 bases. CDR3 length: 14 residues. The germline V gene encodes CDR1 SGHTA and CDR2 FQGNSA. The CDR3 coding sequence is TGTGCCAGCAGCTTAGGACTCCACGACGAAAAACTGTTTTTT. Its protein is CASSLGLHDEKLFF.

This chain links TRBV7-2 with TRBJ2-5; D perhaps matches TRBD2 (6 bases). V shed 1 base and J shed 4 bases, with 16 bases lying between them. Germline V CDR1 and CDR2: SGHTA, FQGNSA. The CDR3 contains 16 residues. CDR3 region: CASSLVPGDGRETQYF. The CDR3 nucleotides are TGTGCCAGCAGCTTAGTCCCGGGAGACGGTAGAGAGACCCAGTACTTC.

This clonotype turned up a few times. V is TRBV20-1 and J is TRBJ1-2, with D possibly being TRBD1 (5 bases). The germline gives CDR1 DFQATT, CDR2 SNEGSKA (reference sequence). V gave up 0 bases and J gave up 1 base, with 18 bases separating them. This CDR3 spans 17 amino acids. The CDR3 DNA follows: TGCAGTGCTAGAGATCCGGGGGGAGGGCGTGGTAACTATGGCTACACCTTC. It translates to CSARDPGGGRGNYGYTF.

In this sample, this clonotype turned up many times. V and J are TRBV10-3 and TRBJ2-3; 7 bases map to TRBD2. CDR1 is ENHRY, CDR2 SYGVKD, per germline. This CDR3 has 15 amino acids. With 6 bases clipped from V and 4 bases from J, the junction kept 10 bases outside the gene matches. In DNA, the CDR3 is TGTGCCATCAGGCCTAGCGGAGGCGGGCCAGATACGCAGTATTTT. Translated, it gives CAIRPSGGGPDTQYF.

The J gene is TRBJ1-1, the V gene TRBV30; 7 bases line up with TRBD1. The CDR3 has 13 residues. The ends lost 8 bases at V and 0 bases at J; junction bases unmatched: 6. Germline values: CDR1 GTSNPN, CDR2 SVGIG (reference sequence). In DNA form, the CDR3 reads TGTGCCGCTCAACAGGGGATGAACACTGAAGCTTTCTTT. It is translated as CAAQQGMNTEAFF.

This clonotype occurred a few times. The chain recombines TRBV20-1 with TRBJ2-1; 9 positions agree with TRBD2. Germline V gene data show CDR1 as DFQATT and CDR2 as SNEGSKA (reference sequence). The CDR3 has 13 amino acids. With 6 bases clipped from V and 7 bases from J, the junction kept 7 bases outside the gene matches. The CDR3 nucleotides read TGCAGTGCGGGCGGGAGGGCCGCGAATGAGCAGTTCTTC. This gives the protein CSAGGRAANEQFF.

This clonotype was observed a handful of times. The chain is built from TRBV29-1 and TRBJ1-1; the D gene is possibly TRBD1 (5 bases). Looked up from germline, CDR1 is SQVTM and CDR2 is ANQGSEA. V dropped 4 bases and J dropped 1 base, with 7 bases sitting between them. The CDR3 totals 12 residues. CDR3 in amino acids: CSVVRGNTEAFF. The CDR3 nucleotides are TGCAGCGTTGTTAGGGGGAACACTGAAGCTTTCTTT.

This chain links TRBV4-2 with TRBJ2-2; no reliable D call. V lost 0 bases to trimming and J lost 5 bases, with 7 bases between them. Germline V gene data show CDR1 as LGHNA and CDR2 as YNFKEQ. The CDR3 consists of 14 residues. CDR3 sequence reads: CASSQDSRTGELFF. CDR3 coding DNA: TGTGCCAGCAGCCAAGATTCCCGGACCGGGGAGCTGTTTTTT.

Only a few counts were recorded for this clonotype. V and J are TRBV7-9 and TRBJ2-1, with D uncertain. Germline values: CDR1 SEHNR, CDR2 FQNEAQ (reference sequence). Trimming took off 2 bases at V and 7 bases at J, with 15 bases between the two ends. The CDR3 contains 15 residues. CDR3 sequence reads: CASSLKGSLNNEQFF. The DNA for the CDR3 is TGTGCCAGCAGCTTAAAGGGAAGTTTAAATAATGAGCAGTTCTTC.

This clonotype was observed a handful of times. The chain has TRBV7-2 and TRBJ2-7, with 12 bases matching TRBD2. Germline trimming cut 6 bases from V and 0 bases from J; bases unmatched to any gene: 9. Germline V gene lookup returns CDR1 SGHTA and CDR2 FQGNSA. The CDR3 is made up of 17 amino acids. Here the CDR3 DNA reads TGTGCCAGCAGGTTCGACCCGGGACTAGCGGGCTCCTACGAGCAGTACTTC. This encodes CASRFDPGLAGSYEQYF.

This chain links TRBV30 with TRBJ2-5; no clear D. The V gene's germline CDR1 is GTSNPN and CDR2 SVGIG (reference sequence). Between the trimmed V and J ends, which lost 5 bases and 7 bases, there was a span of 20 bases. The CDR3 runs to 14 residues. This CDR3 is CAWGLRAALGTQYF. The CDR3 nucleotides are TGTGCCTGGGGCCTCCGGGCCGCCCTGGGGACCCAGTACTTC.

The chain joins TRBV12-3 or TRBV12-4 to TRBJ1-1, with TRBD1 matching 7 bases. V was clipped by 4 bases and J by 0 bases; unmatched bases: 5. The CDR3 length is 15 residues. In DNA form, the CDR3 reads TGTGCCAGCAGTTCAAGGGACAGCTTGAACACTGAAGCTTTCTTT. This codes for CASSSRDSLNTEAFF.

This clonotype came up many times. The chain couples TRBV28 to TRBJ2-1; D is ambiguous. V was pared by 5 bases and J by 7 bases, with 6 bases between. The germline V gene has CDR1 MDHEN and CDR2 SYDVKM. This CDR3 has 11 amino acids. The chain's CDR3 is CASSRRNEQFF. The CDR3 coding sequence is TGTGCCAGCAGTCGCCGTAATGAGCAGTTCTTC.

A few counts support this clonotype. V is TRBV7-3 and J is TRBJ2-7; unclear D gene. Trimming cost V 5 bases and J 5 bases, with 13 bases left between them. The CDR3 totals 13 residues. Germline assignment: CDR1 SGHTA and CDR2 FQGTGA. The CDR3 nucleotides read TGTGCCAGCAGCCTCAACTCCTACGACGAGCAGTACTTC. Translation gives CASSLNSYDEQYF.